These 30 T cell receptor beta chains were all obtained from the same sample, sequenced in a study of regulatory and conventional T cells in RAG deficiency. Genomic DNA came from blood regulatory T cells gated CD4+ CD25-high CD127-low. TCRdb's copy holds only in-frame clones and misses some; the assay was immunoSEQ multiplex PCR. Of roughly 20,000 clones detected, around 90% appear once; the ten largest clones hold over 1.3%. These same data were also listed under a study on regulatory T cells. Per that paper: The primer mix had 52 TRBV and 13 TRBJ primers.

Sequencing input: Tregs sorted from blood. These receptors came from a human donor in good health.

The chain uses TRBV15 and TRBJ1-2; perhaps TRBD1 as D (5 bases). The CDR3 runs 13 residues. V lost 2 bases to trimming and J lost 7 bases, with 11 bases between them. The germline V gene encodes CDR1 LNHNV and CDR2 YYDKDF (reference sequence). CDR3 sequence (DNA): TGTGCCACCAGCAGACAGGGTTTTGGTGGCTACACCTTC. The encoded protein is CATSRQGFGGYTF. Supplemented by reference TRBV15 and TRBJ1-2, the full variable domain reads DAMVIQNPRYQVTQFGKPVTLSCSQTLNHNVMYWYQQKSSQAPKLLFHYYDKDFNNEADTPDNFQSRRPNTSFCFLDIRSPGLGDTAMYLCATSRQGFGGYTFGSGTRLTVV.

This clone was detected only once. This chain connects TRBV6-5 to TRBJ1-1, with D unclear. Germline V gives CDR1 MNHEY, CDR2 SVGAGI. The CDR3 runs to 14 residues. V shed 0 bases and J shed 5 bases, with 10 bases lying between them. DNA for the CDR3: TGTGCCAGCAGTTACTCTCCGGAGAGAACTGAAGCTTTCTTT. Amino acids: CASSYSPERTEAFF.

The rearrangement joins TRBV5-6 to TRBJ2-5; the D is unclear. V dropped 2 bases and J dropped 3 bases, with 2 bases sitting between them. The CDR3 sequence is 11 residues long. Germline CDR1 and CDR2: SGHDT and YYEEEE. The CDR3 nucleotides are TGTGCCAGCAGCTTTGAAGAGACCCAGTACTTC. As protein: CASSFEETQYF.

The gene calls are TRBV7-2 and TRBJ1-1; no clear D. The V and J ends lost 2 bases and 3 bases respectively, with 1 base between them. Per germline, CDR1 SGHTA and CDR2 FQGNSA. This CDR3 has 11 residues. CDR3 amino acids: CASSLYTEAFF. CDR3 bases: TGTGCCAGCAGCTTATACACTGAAGCTTTCTTT.

This clone has just a few counts. This chain joins TRBV7-3 and TRBJ2-6; TRBD2 agrees at 9 bases. The junction had 11 bases not matched to a gene; V was cut back by 5 bases and J by 6 bases. Germline CDR1 reads SGHTA; CDR2 reads FQGTGA. The CDR3 runs to 17 residues. The DNA for the CDR3 is TGTGCCAGCAGCCGAACGGCGGGGGGGCCGATGGCCAACGTCCTGACTTTC. The encoded protein is CASSRTAGGPMANVLTF.

There are a few counts of this clone. The V and J genes are TRBV5-1 and TRBJ2-7; TRBD2 matches 8 bases. V was pared by 0 bases and J by 7 bases, with 6 bases of the junction left unmatched. The germline CDR1 and CDR2 sequences are SGHRS and YFSETQ. This CDR3 has 14 amino acids. The DNA for the CDR3 is TGCGCCAGCAGCTTGGCGGGAGGGCCGGGTGAGCAGTACTTC. Translated, it gives CASSLAGGPGEQYF. Filled out from reference TRBV5-1 and TRBJ2-7, the complete variable domain reads KAGVTQTPRYLIKTRGQQVTLSCSPISGHRSVSWYQQTPGQGLQFLFEYFSETQRNKGNFPGRFSGRQFSNSRSEMNVSTLELGDSALYLCASSLAGGPGEQYFGPGTRLTVT.

This chain joins TRBV7-9 and TRBJ2-5; possibly TRBD2 for D (5 bases). CDR3 length: 14 residues. V was cut by 2 bases and J by 2 bases, with 9 bases left in between. The germline V gene encodes CDR1 SEHNR and CDR2 FQNEAQ (reference sequence). In nucleotides, the CDR3 is TGTGCCAGCAGCTTAAAGACGGGGCAAGAGACCCAGTACTTC. Translating gives CASSLKTGQETQYF.

The V and J genes are TRBV13 and TRBJ1-3, with D uncertain. Trimming pared 3 bases from V and 4 bases from J, leaving 13 bases between. The CDR3 has 15 residues. Germline V gives CDR1 PRHDT, CDR2 FYEKMQ (reference sequence). The CDR3 loop reads CASSLVGVSGNTIYF. The CDR3 nucleotides are TGTGCCAGCAGCTTGGTCGGGGTATCGGGAAACACCATATATTTT.

The chain employs TRBV25-1 and TRBJ2-7; 7 positions match TRBD1. The CDR3 spans 16 residues. The trim removed 3 bases at V and 3 bases at J, leaving 11 bases unmatched. Looked up from germline, CDR1 is MGHDK and CDR2 is SYGVNS. The CDR3 DNA is TGTGCCAGCAGTGATTACAAGGGGGACAGCCTCTACGAGCAGTACTTC. Its protein is CASSDYKGDSLYEQYF.

The chain uses TRBV9 and TRBJ2-1; the D is unclear. The germline V gene encodes CDR1 SGDLS and CDR2 YYNGEE. Trimming removed 0 bases at V and 9 bases at J, with 10 bases between. There are 13 residues in the CDR3. CDR3 sequence reads: CASSVEFVGEQFF. The CDR3 DNA is TGTGCCAGCAGCGTAGAATTTGTTGGTGAGCAGTTCTTC.

In this sample, this clone turned up once. CDR3 region: CAWRPGGRAQRNIQYF. CDR3 nucleotides: TGTGCCTGGAGACCGGGAGGCAGAGCTCAAAGAAACATTCAGTACTTC. The rearrangement uses TRBV30 and TRBJ2-4, with TRBD2 matching over 7 bases. The CDR3 spans 16 residues. Germline V CDR1 and CDR2: GTSNPN, SVGIG (reference sequence). V lost 3 bases to trimming and J lost 6 bases; unmatched junction nucleotides: 14.

J is TRBJ2-1 and V is TRBV20-1; D might be TRBD1 (6 bases). CDR3 length: 10 residues. The germline V gene has CDR1 DFQATT and CDR2 SNEGSKA (reference sequence). CDR3 region: CSKGGNEQFF. The CDR3 DNA follows: TGCAGCAAAGGGGGAAATGAGCAGTTCTTC.

The chain combines TRBV30 with TRBJ1-2; perhaps TRBD1 as D (5 bases). This CDR3 spans 15 amino acids. Per the germline V gene, CDR1 is GTSNPN and CDR2 is SVGIG (reference sequence). V was pared by 8 bases and J by 8 bases, with 27 bases between. The DNA of the CDR3 is TGTGCCGGAACCCTATACGGCAGGGCCCCTGGGGGCTACACCTTC. Amino acid sequence: CAGTLYGRAPGGYTF.

CDR3 region: CASSYGTGGNTIYF. As DNA, the CDR3 is TGTGCCAGCAGTTACGGGACAGGTGGAAACACCATATATTTT. The chain employs TRBV6-5 and TRBJ1-3; 8 bases are shared with TRBD1. The J segment lost 3 bases and the V segment lost 2 bases, leaving 0 bases of the junction unmatched. The CDR3 extends over 14 amino acids. CDR1 and CDR2 from the germline V gene are MNHEY and SVGAGI.

V usage is TRBV30 and J usage is TRBJ1-2; D gene unclear. Trimming pared 2 bases from V and 5 bases from J, leaving 24 bases between. From germline, CDR1 is GTSNPN and CDR2 SVGIG (reference sequence). The CDR3 is 17 residues long. CDR3 sequence (DNA): TGTGCCTGGAGTTCTTTTTTTCGACAACTCCCGGGATATGGCTACACCTTC. Its protein is CAWSSFFRQLPGYGYTF.

The rearrangement links TRBV19 to TRBJ1-6, with D perhaps TRBD1 (6 bases). The CDR3 loop spans 15 amino acids. The V gene's germline CDR1 is LNHDA and CDR2 SQIVND (reference sequence). Trimming took off 7 bases at V and 10 bases at J, with 20 bases between the two ends. CDR3 in amino acids: CASTMRGAIKSPLHF. In DNA form, the CDR3 reads TGTGCCAGTACCATGCGGGGGGCGATTAAGTCACCCCTCCACTTT.

The V call is TRBV18, the J call TRBJ2-2; 8 bases line up with TRBD1. Germline V CDR1 and CDR2: KGHSH, LQKENI. With V trimmed by 5 bases and J by 9 bases, 8 bases remained unmatched. This CDR3 has 14 amino acids. The CDR3 loop is CASSTDRDARELFF. The CDR3 nucleotides are TGTGCCAGCTCAACGGACAGGGACGCACGGGAGCTGTTTTTT.

The chain combines TRBV5-4 with TRBJ2-2; perhaps D is TRBD1 or TRBD2 (5 bases each). V was trimmed by 4 bases and J by 4 bases, leaving 17 bases between them. Germline V gives CDR1 SGHNT, CDR2 YYREEE (reference sequence). The CDR3 is 16 residues long. The CDR3 region is CASSQDLGGGTGELFF. In DNA form, the CDR3 reads TGTGCCAGCAGCCAAGATCTAGGTGGGGGCACCGGGGAGCTGTTTTTT.

This clone has more than one count but fewer than ten. The chain joins TRBV7-9 to TRBJ2-5; TRBD2 agrees at 13 bases. The CDR3 runs 16 residues. Germline CDR1 reads SEHNR; CDR2 reads FQNEAQ (reference sequence). Trimming at V came to 1 base and at J to 4 bases, leaving 3 bases not matched to a gene. DNA of the CDR3: TGTGCCAGCAGCTTAGGGGGACTAGCGGGACGAGAGACCCAGTACTTC. Protein sequence: CASSLGGLAGRETQYF.

V and J are TRBV7-9 and TRBJ2-7; tentatively, D is TRBD1 (6 bases). V lost 0 bases, J lost 3 bases, and 9 bases lay in between. The CDR3 runs 14 residues. Germline V gene sequence: CDR1 SEHNR, CDR2 FQNEAQ (reference sequence). CDR3 bases: TGTGCCAGCAGCTTAGCAGAGACAGGCTACGAGCAGTACTTC. Its translation: CASSLAETGYEQYF.

The chain uses TRBV6-1 and TRBJ2-5; the D is unclear. V dropped 6 bases and J dropped 5 bases, with 7 bases sitting between them. The CDR3 covers 11 residues. CDR1 is MNHNS, CDR2 SASEGT, per germline. Written as DNA, the CDR3 is TGTGCCAGCAGCACCAAGGAGACCCAGTACTTC. It is translated as CASSTKETQYF.

This chain connects TRBV6-5 to TRBJ2-7; either TRBD1 or TRBD2 may supply D (5 bases each). The V gene lost 6 bases and the J gene lost 2 bases, with 11 bases spanning the gap. CDR1 and CDR2 from the germline V gene are MNHEY and SVGAGI. This CDR3 has 13 residues. The CDR3 DNA reads TGTGCCAGCAGCCGGGACGGAACCTACGAGCAGTACTTC. Protein: CASSRDGTYEQYF.

The chain couples TRBV5-1 to TRBJ1-1; TRBD1 matches at 10 bases. Germline trimming cut 2 bases from V and 0 bases from J; bases unmatched to any gene: 7. CDR1 and CDR2 (germline): SGHRS, YFSETQ. The CDR3 contains 17 residues. The CDR3 is CASSLWTGGSMNTEAFF. Here the CDR3 DNA reads TGCGCCAGCAGCTTATGGACAGGGGGGTCCATGAACACTGAAGCTTTCTTT.

The rearrangement joins TRBV7-2 to TRBJ2-1; D is possibly TRBD2 (6 bases). This CDR3 region has 18 residues. Looked up from germline, CDR1 is SGHTA and CDR2 is FQGNSA. The V gene lost 1 base and the J gene lost 8 bases, with 24 bases spanning the gap. CDR3 sequence: CASSLDGGSANFGDEQFF. The CDR3 bases are TGTGCCAGCAGCTTAGATGGGGGGAGCGCCAACTTCGGGGATGAGCAGTTCTTC.

This chain links TRBV19 with TRBJ1-2; D is undetermined. Trimming removed 5 bases from V and 4 bases from J, with 8 bases in between. The CDR3 runs 12 residues. Germline CDR1 is LNHDA and CDR2 is SQIVND (reference sequence). CDR3 sequence (DNA): TGTGCCAGTAGTCCCCGGACCTATGGCTACACCTTC. This translates into CASSPRTYGYTF.

The CDR3 loop is CASSPLMPGHNSPLHF. DNA of the CDR3: TGTGCCAGCTCACCCCTAATGCCCGGACATAATTCACCCCTCCACTTT. This chain joins TRBV18 and TRBJ1-6; D unclear. The CDR3 extends over 16 amino acids. V was trimmed by 3 bases and J by 5 bases, leaving 14 bases between them. Germline assignment: CDR1 KGHSH and CDR2 LQKENI.

The chain links TRBV19 to TRBJ2-5; possibly TRBD2 for D (5 bases). The V gene lost 5 bases and the J gene lost 4 bases, with 14 bases spanning the gap. The CDR3 totals 14 residues. CDR1 and CDR2 from the germline V gene are LNHDA and SQIVND (reference sequence). The CDR3 nucleotides read TGTGCCAGTAGTCGCGACCCGGCGGGAGAGACCCAGTACTTC. Translated, it gives CASSRDPAGETQYF.

The V call is TRBV6-1, the J call TRBJ2-2; 10 nucleotides line up with TRBD2. J was trimmed by 6 bases and V by 4 bases; bases with no gene match: 14. Germline loops: CDR1 MNHNS, CDR2 SASEGT. This CDR3 region has 18 residues. The CDR3 sequence is CASSGLAGALGESGELFF. In DNA form, the CDR3 reads TGTGCCAGCAGTGGCCTAGCGGGGGCCCTGGGAGAATCCGGGGAGCTGTTTTTT.

The chain joins TRBV28 to TRBJ2-1; D is undetermined. The V and J ends lost 6 bases and 1 base respectively, with 10 bases between them. This CDR3 is built from 14 residues. Germline V gene lookup returns CDR1 MDHEN and CDR2 SYDVKM. As DNA, the CDR3 is TGTGCCAGCAGCCCGAGTGGATCCTACAATGAGCAGTTCTTC. Residues: CASSPSGSYNEQFF.

The V gene is TRBV19, the J gene TRBJ2-1; 11 bases agree with TRBD2. The V gene's germline CDR1 is LNHDA and CDR2 SQIVND (reference sequence). The CDR3 extends over 14 amino acids. The J segment lost 5 bases and the V segment lost 9 bases, leaving 6 bases of the junction unmatched. The CDR3 region is CASVTSGSHNEQFF. The CDR3 nucleotides are TGTGCCAGCGTCACTAGCGGGAGCCACAATGAGCAGTTCTTC.